The next 27 T cell receptor beta chains were all read from a single sample in a study of cytomegalovirus exposure and HLA in healthy donors. The PCR used 60 Vbeta and 13 Jbeta primers. The repertoire was sequenced with immunoSEQ multiplex PCR; TCRdb's copy has only in-frame clones and lacks some. The sample shows some 99,000 clones, roughly 76% of them seen only once. Sequencing was performed on PBMCs. Receptors were obtained from a female donor in good health and CMV-seronegative.

The chain recombines TRBV18 with TRBJ1-1; 10 bases agree with TRBD1. The germline V gene has CDR1 KGHSH and CDR2 LQKENI. The ends lost 0 bases at V and 11 bases at J; junction bases unmatched: 3. The CDR3 sequence is 13 residues long. This CDR3 reads CASSPPGQGPAFF. The CDR3 bases are TGTGCCAGCTCACCACCGGGACAGGGGCCCGCTTTCTTT.

The gene calls are TRBV5-5 and TRBJ2-7; no clear D. Germline V gives CDR1 SGHKS, CDR2 YYEKEE (reference sequence). V was trimmed by 1 base and J by 4 bases, leaving 12 bases between them. The CDR3 totals 14 residues. CDR3 DNA sequence: TGTGCCAGCAGCTTGCCAGGTGGTTTTTACGAGCAGTACTTC. Translated: CASSLPGGFYEQYF.

A single count supports this clone. The rearrangement joins TRBV4-3 to TRBJ1-2; a weak D match, TRBD1 (5 bases). CDR1 and CDR2 from the germline V gene are LGHNA and YSLEER. The CDR3 extends over 16 amino acids. Deletions cut 4 bases from V and 8 bases from J, with 23 bases between. The CDR3 bases are TGCGCCAGCAGCCCAGATGCGGGGCTTAGGTCGAACGGCTACACCTTC. Encoded protein: CASSPDAGLRSNGYTF.

This clone has a handful of counts. The genes are TRBV30 and TRBJ1-1; D unresolved. Between the trimmed V and J ends, which lost 4 bases and 7 bases, there was a span of 13 bases. This CDR3 is 12 amino acids long. CDR1 GTSNPN and CDR2 SVGIG come from the germline V gene (reference sequence). This CDR3 reads CAWTYGSREAFF. CDR3 coding DNA: TGTGCCTGGACATACGGGTCCCGTGAAGCTTTCTTT.

This rearrangement joins TRBV5-1 to TRBJ1-1; TRBD1 agrees at 9 bases. Germline-derived CDR1 and CDR2 are SGHRS and YFSETQ. V lost 2 bases, J lost 5 bases, and 7 bases stayed unmatched. The CDR3 has 15 residues. The DNA of the CDR3 is TGCGCCAGCAGCTTCACGGGACAGGGAGTAACTGAAGCTTTCTTT. Its translation: CASSFTGQGVTEAFF.

This clone has only a few counts. The J gene is TRBJ2-1, the V gene TRBV9, with TRBD2 matching over 16 bases. The V gene's germline CDR1 is SGDLS and CDR2 YYNGEE. The CDR3 runs 16 residues. V lost 3 bases, J lost 10 bases, and 7 bases stayed unmatched. The DNA for the CDR3 is TGTGCCAGCAGCGCCGGGACTAGCGGGAGGGGTGAGGAGCAGTTCTTC. Residues: CASSAGTSGRGEEQFF.

The chain uses TRBV6-1 and TRBJ2-7; 8 bases match TRBD1. CDR3 length: 15 residues. The germline gives CDR1 MNHNS, CDR2 SASEGT. V was pared by 7 bases and J by 6 bases, with 14 bases of the junction left unmatched. The CDR3 sequence: CASTSRTGILSEQYF. CDR3 DNA sequence: TGTGCCAGCACTTCCAGGACAGGGATCTTATCCGAGCAGTACTTC.

This sequence joins TRBV29-1 and TRBJ1-2; 9 bases fit TRBD1. The CDR3 is 16 residues long. Germline V gene data show CDR1 as SQVTM and CDR2 as ANQGSEA. V was pared by 4 bases and J by 5 bases, with 14 bases of the junction left unmatched. CDR3 amino acids: CSVAPSGTGSGYGYTF. The CDR3 region has the DNA TGCAGCGTTGCCCCATCCGGGACAGGGTCAGGGTATGGCTACACCTTC.

The V and J genes are TRBV9 and TRBJ2-2; D is unclear. The V and J ends lost 0 bases and 6 bases respectively, with 9 bases between them. Germline V gene data show CDR1 as SGDLS and CDR2 as YYNGEE. CDR3 length: 14 amino acids. CDR3 in DNA: TGTGCCAGCAGCGTAGACAGCAGATCCGGGGAGCTGTTTTTT. It codes for CASSVDSRSGELFF.

V usage is TRBV5-6 and J usage is TRBJ1-6; D remains ambiguous. Per the germline V gene, CDR1 is SGHDT and CDR2 is YYEEEE. This CDR3 has 15 residues. V was shortened by 2 bases and J by 8 bases, with 14 bases between the two germline ends. CDR3 DNA sequence: TGTGCCAGCAGCTTTAGCCCCACTTTGGATTCACCCCTCCACTTT. Its protein product is CASSFSPTLDSPLHF.

V usage is TRBV7-9 and J usage is TRBJ2-7, with TRBD2 as a possible D gene (6 bases). Germline V gene lookup returns CDR1 SEHNR and CDR2 FQNEAQ (reference sequence). V was cut by 7 bases and J by 3 bases, with 16 bases left in between. CDR3 length equals 14 residues. The DNA for the CDR3 is TGTGCCAGCATCCTTGGAGGGGCGAGCTACGAGCAGTACTTC. Residues: CASILGGASYEQYF.

V is TRBV5-5 and J is TRBJ2-7; D call uncertain. Between the trimmed V and J ends, which lost 4 bases and 4 bases, there was a span of 6 bases. There are 11 residues in the CDR3. Germline CDR1 SGHKS, CDR2 YYEKEE (reference sequence). CDR3 in DNA: TGTGCCAGCAGCGGCCGTTACGAGCAGTACTTC. Protein: CASSGRYEQYF.

V usage is TRBV5-4 and J usage is TRBJ2-2; TRBD1 is a possible D gene (6 bases). Per the germline V gene, CDR1 is SGHNT and CDR2 is YYREEE (reference sequence). The CDR3 loop spans 14 amino acids. Between the trimmed V and J ends, which lost 2 bases and 5 bases, there was a span of 10 bases. CDR3 sequence reads: CASSLFQGTGELFF. The CDR3 nucleotides read TGTGCCAGCAGCTTATTTCAGGGGACCGGGGAGCTGTTTTTT. The variable domain in full, completed from reference TRBV5-4 and TRBJ2-2, reads ETGVTQSPTHLIKTRGQQVTLRCSSQSGHNTVSWYQQALGQGPQFIFQYYREEENGRGNFPPRFSGLQFPNYSSELNVNALELDDSALYLCASSLFQGTGELFFGEGSRLTVL.

The chain joins TRBV5-1 to TRBJ2-7; a possible D gene is TRBD2 (6 bases). Trimming took 0 bases from V and 0 from J, leaving 13 bases between them. This CDR3 contains 16 residues. CDR1 is SGHRS, CDR2 YFSETQ, per germline. In DNA, the CDR3 is TGCGCCAGCAGCTTGGCCGGGCGGGGTAGCTCCTACGAGCAGTACTTC. Amino acid sequence: CASSLAGRGSSYEQYF. Together with reference TRBV5-1 and TRBJ2-7, the CDR3 gives the full variable domain: KAGVTQTPRYLIKTRGQQVTLSCSPISGHRSVSWYQQTPGQGLQFLFEYFSETQRNKGNFPGRFSGRQFSNSRSEMNVSTLELGDSALYLCASSLAGRGSSYEQYFGPGTRLTVT.

The chain carries TRBV27 and TRBJ2-7; the D gene is possibly TRBD2 (6 bases). Trimming left V 5 bases short and J 3 bases short, with 14 bases between. This CDR3 is 14 amino acids long. CDR1 is MNHEY and CDR2 is SMNVEV in the germline V gene (reference sequence). The CDR3 DNA follows: TGTGCCAGCAGTCTGGCGGGGAACTACTACGAGCAGTACTTC. Translating it yields CASSLAGNYYEQYF.

The rearrangement joins TRBV4-3 to TRBJ1-4; maybe TRBD1 (6 bases). The CDR3 sequence is 14 residues long. Trimming left V 5 bases short and J 4 bases short, with 11 bases between. The germline V gene has CDR1 LGHNA and CDR2 YSLEER. The CDR3 reads CASSKTGFNEKLFF. CDR3 in DNA: TGCGCCAGCAGCAAGACAGGTTTTAATGAAAAACTGTTTTTT.

The V gene is TRBV9, the J gene TRBJ2-1, with D possibly being TRBD2 (6 bases). Trimming removed 0 bases at V and 3 bases at J, with 19 bases between. The CDR3 loop spans 18 amino acids. In germline, CDR1 is SGDLS, CDR2 YYNGEE. CDR3 coding DNA: TGTGCCAGCAGCGTAGCAGCAGTAGCCCTGGACTACTACAATGAGCAGTTCTTC. Its translation is CASSVAAVALDYYNEQFF.

The chain uses TRBV30 and TRBJ1-1; D remains ambiguous. CDR3 length: 13 residues. Per germline, CDR1 GTSNPN and CDR2 SVGIG (reference sequence). Trimming took off 2 bases at V and 4 bases at J, with 11 bases between the two ends. CDR3 loop: CAWSIQKRTEAFF. CDR3 bases: TGTGCCTGGAGTATACAGAAACGCACTGAAGCTTTCTTT. Together with reference TRBV30 and TRBJ1-1, the CDR3 gives the full variable domain: SQTIHQWPATLVQPVGSPLSLECTVEGTSNPNLYWYRQAAGRGLQLLFYSVGIGQISSEVPQNLSASRPQDRQFILSSKKLLLSDSGFYLCAWSIQKRTEAFFGQGTRLTVV.

CDR3 region: CSVGGGSGQGDTGELFF. The CDR3, as DNA: TGCAGCGTGGGGGGAGGCTCGGGACAGGGGGACACCGGGGAGCTGTTTTTT. The chain links TRBV29-1 to TRBJ2-2; 11 bases align to TRBD1. J was trimmed by 3 bases and V by 6 bases; bases with no gene match: 12. Germline V lookup: CDR1 SQVTM, CDR2 ANQGSEA. This CDR3 is 17 amino acids long.

The gene calls are TRBV30 and TRBJ2-7; 8 nucleotides agree with TRBD1. Germline CDR1 is GTSNPN and CDR2 is SVGIG (reference sequence). This CDR3 region has 14 residues. Trimming took 3 bases from V and 0 from J; bases not matched to a gene: 4. CDR3 sequence: CAWRGTGSSYEQYF. In nucleotides, the CDR3 is TGTGCCTGGAGGGGGACAGGCAGCTCCTACGAGCAGTACTTC.

The CDR3 DNA reads as TGTGCCAGCAGCGGACAGGGAGGGAGCACTGAAGCTTTCTTT. Its protein is CASSGQGGSTEAFF. This chain links TRBV11-2 with TRBJ1-1; 8 bases agree with TRBD1. The CDR3 has 14 amino acids. V gave up 5 bases and J gave up 4 bases; unmatched junction bases: 6. CDR1 SGHAT and CDR2 FQNNGV come from the germline V gene. The variable domain in full, completed from reference TRBV11-2 and TRBJ1-1, reads EAGVAQSPRYKIIEKRQSVAFWCNPISGHATLYWYQQILGQGPKLLIQFQNNGVVDDSQLPKDRFSAERLKGVDSTLKIQPAKLEDSAVYLCASSGQGGSTEAFFGQGTRLTVV.

The chain carries TRBV7-9 and TRBJ2-6, with a possible D match to TRBD1 (5 bases). The CDR3 is 15 amino acids. CDR1 and CDR2 (germline): SEHNR, FQNEAQ (reference sequence). V was clipped by 1 base and J by 6 bases, with 10 bases between them. The CDR3, as DNA: TGTGCCAGCAGCTTAGGACAGATGGCGGCCAACGTCCTGACTTTC. Translation: CASSLGQMAANVLTF.

This clone turned up a few times. The chain combines TRBV18 with TRBJ1-2, with D possibly matching TRBD1 (6 bases). V gave up 6 bases and J gave up 4 bases, with 15 bases separating them. Germline V lookup: CDR1 KGHSH, CDR2 LQKENI. The CDR3 spans 14 residues. CDR3 loop: CASSDEQGRYGYTF. The CDR3, as DNA: TGTGCCAGCTCCGACGAACAGGGTCGCTATGGCTACACCTTC.

This chain uses TRBV28 with TRBJ2-7; no firm D call. This CDR3 contains 12 residues. Germline V gene lookup returns CDR1 MDHEN and CDR2 SYDVKM. The ends were cut back, 7 bases at V and 4 bases at J, with 11 bases in the middle. The CDR3 DNA reads as TGTGCCAGCACAATAGACGGGTACGAGCAGTACTTC. Encoded protein: CASTIDGYEQYF. The entire variable domain, with the rest obtained from reference TRBV28 and TRBJ2-7, is as follows: DVKVTQSSRYLVKRTGEKVFLECVQDMDHENMFWYRQDPGLGLRLIYFSYDVKMKEKGDIPEGYSVSREKKERFSLILESASTNQTSMYLCASTIDGYEQYFGPGTRLTVT.

V and J are TRBV5-4 and TRBJ2-7, with 9 nucleotides matching TRBD1. The length of the CDR3 is 15 residues. Germline V gene data show CDR1 as SGHNT and CDR2 as YYREEE (reference sequence). Trimming at V came to 4 bases and at J to 4 bases, leaving 9 bases not matched to a gene. The CDR3 nucleotides read TGTGCCAGCAGCCCCGGGACAGGGAGGCAGTACGAGCAGTACTTC. Residues: CASSPGTGRQYEQYF.

This clone has just one count. V is TRBV19 and J is TRBJ1-2; no reliable D call. CDR3 length equals 15 residues. V was shortened by 3 bases and J by 4 bases, with 15 bases between the two germline ends. Looked up from germline, CDR1 is LNHDA and CDR2 is SQIVND (reference sequence). The CDR3 sequence: CASSMSGYLAYGYTF. The CDR3 nucleotides read TGTGCCAGTAGTATGTCCGGGTATCTCGCCTATGGCTACACCTTC.

The CDR3 spells CASSLDGYGTSGEQYF. CDR3 in DNA: TGTGCCAGCAGCTTAGATGGTTACGGGACTAGCGGAGAGCAGTACTTC. The V and J genes are TRBV11-2 and TRBJ2-7; 11 bases align to TRBD2. CDR1 is SGHAT, CDR2 FQNNGV, per germline. CDR3 length: 16 amino acids. The trim removed 0 bases at V and 7 bases at J, leaving 8 bases unmatched.